This T cell receptor (beta chain) derives from a study of T cell changes during pregnancy in multiple sclerosis. Clones were sequenced by immunoSEQ multiplex PCR, and TCRdb holds only the in-frame ones, with some missing. The sample includes 14,000 to 15,000 clones, about 86% seen only once; the top ten take about 19%. This material consisted of CD8+ T cells from peripheral blood mononuclear cells, taken in the first trimester of pregnancy. The source of this sequence is a female donor with multiple sclerosis, enrolled in a pregnancy study.

CDR3 in DNA: TGTGCCAGTAGTATACGACTTTCCTACGAGCAGTACTTC. Its protein product is CASSIRLSYEQYF. The rearrangement links TRBV19 to TRBJ2-7; D unresolved. Deletions cut 2 bases from V and 1 base from J, with 6 bases between. The V gene's germline CDR1 is LNHDA and CDR2 SQIVND (reference sequence). This CDR3 is built from 13 residues.